This T cell receptor beta chain was found in a study of blood T cell repertoires in COVID-19. Study information: COVID-19 samples collected from the United States, Italy and Spain covered acute and convalescent phases. T cells, B-cell-depleted T cells, or PBMCs supplied cDNA or gDNA.

The V gene's germline CDR1 is MRHNA and CDR2 SNTAGT. There are 17 residues in the CDR3. Losses at the gene ends were 4 bases for V and 2 bases for J; bases not matched to a gene: 7. Study processing details: Reference gene primer amplification gave nucleated cell count estimates. Method: immunoSEQ multiplex PCR; TCRdb's copy keeps in-frame clones and lacks some. V, J and clone size derive from that table, while D and trimming were established from the DNA sequence. Found here are more than 110,000 clones, over 70% of them singletons; the top ten hold 44%. The gene calls are TRBV6-4 and TRBJ2-3; 12 bases match TRBD2. The source of this sequence is a human donor in a cohort sampled during active COVID-19. Specimen: peripheral blood. For the CDR3, the DNA is TGTGCCAGCAGTGTTCTAGCGGGAGGGTCCACCACAGATACGCAGTATTTT. This sequence encodes CASSVLAGGSTTDTQYF.